What follows describes a single T cell receptor (beta chain). Its cognate antigen is unknown. This CDR3 spans 14 amino acids. CDR1 and CDR2 (germline): MNHEY, SVGEGT. V lost 6 bases and J 6 bases, leaving 15 bases between the germline ends. TCRdb re-analysed the 5' RACE reads in MiXCR, keeping a single row per CDR3 protein. This table has about 350,000 distinct CDR3 sequences, around 13% appearing once. This sample was included in a study of T-cell memory formation after mild COVID-19. Study findings and constraints: Pre-infection memory held some responding clones, suggesting pre-existing cross-reactive T cells responded.

The chain combines TRBV6-2 or TRBV6-3 with TRBJ2-1, with D maybe TRBD2 (5 bases). Specimen: PBMCs or a T cell subset sorted from them (not recorded which). The receptor comes from a man aged 18 to 29 who had mild COVID-19 (a few samples of this study predate the infection). Cell type and time point are not known. The DNA of the CDR3 is TGTGCCAGCAGGGAGGTCGGGTCTGGCAATGAGCAGTTCTTC. Its translation: CASREVGSGNEQFF.